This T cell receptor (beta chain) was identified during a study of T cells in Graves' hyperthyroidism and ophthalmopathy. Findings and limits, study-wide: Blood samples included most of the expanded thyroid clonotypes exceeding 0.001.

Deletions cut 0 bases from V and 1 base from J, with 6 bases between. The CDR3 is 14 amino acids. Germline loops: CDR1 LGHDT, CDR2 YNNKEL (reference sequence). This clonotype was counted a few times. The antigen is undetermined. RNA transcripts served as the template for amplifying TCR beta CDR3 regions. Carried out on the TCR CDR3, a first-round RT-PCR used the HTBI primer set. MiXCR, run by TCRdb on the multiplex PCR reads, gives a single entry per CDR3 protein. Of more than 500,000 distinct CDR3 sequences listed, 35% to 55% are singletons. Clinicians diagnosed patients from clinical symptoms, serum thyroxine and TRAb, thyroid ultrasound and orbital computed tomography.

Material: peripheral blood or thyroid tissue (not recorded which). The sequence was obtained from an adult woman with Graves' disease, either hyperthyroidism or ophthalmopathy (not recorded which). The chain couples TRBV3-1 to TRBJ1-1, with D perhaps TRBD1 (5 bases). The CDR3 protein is CASSQDTGNTEAFF. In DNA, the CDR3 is TGTGCCAGCAGCCAAGATACAGGGAACACTGAAGCTTTCTTT.